This T cell receptor (beta chain) was identified during a study of T cell responses to AZD1222 COVID-19 vaccine. Findings and limits, study-wide: Repertoires were sampled only after the peak T cell response. A reported finding is that nearly half of spike-specific TCRs target unmutated variant regions.

Points on this clone: Its specificity is not known.

This CDR3 region has 15 residues. The V and J ends lost 1 base and 4 bases respectively, with 13 bases between them. The germline gives CDR1 SGHTA, CDR2 FQGNSA. Measured with immunoSEQ multiplex PCR; TCRdb has only the in-frame clones, and not every one. The table shows 150,000 or so clones, with 85% to 95% occurring only once. The sequence was obtained from an adult in good health. The chain combines TRBV7-2 with TRBJ1-2; D gene unclear. Here the sequenced sample was peripheral blood, taken on day 0 of AZD1222 vaccination. CDR3 loop: CASSLVSTDFYGYTF. The CDR3 DNA reads as TGTGCCAGCAGCTTAGTGTCCACAGATTTCTATGGCTACACCTTC.